The clone carrying this TCR beta chain was seen a few times. This specimen belongs to a study of blood T cell repertoires in COVID-19. Looking at the study overall: The United States, Italy and Spain were the sources of the acute and convalescent COVID-19 samples.

The repertoire was sequenced with immunoSEQ multiplex PCR; TCRdb's copy has only in-frame clones and lacks some. The sample comprises about 50,000 clones, about 80% of which are singletons, and roughly 10% rests with the top ten. The receptor's source is a man aged 60 to 69 with acute or convalescent COVID-19. The sample comprised peripheral blood.

CDR3 loop: CASSLNRPGANVLTF. The CDR3, as DNA: TGTGCCAGCAGTCTAAACAGGCCCGGGGCCAACGTCCTGACTTTC. The chain combines TRBV2 with TRBJ2-6, with D perhaps TRBD1 (5 bases). CDR3 length equals 15 residues. Looked up from germline, CDR1 is SNHLY and CDR2 is FYNNEI. Trimming cost V 5 bases and J 4 bases, with 12 bases left between them.